The clone carrying this T cell receptor (beta chain) was detected once. Its antigen is still unknown. Germline CDR1 KGHSH, CDR2 LQKENI. This CDR3 spans 13 amino acids. Trimming stripped 3 bases from V and 7 bases from J, with 10 bases between. This sample stems from a study of CD8 T cells in ankylosing spondylitis. Study-wide results and limits: Fewer than ten highly homologous variants made up a TCR beta motif, and this motif appeared characteristic of ankylosing spondylitis blood. Earlier studies detected some motif variants in reactive arthritis synovial fluid and blood. According to the report, clones linked to the disease were significantly enriched in matched synovial fluid samples taken from ankylosing spondylitis patients.

It was by quantitative 5'-RACE with molecular barcodes that TCR beta libraries were made. MiXCR, applied by TCRdb to the 5' RACE reads, yields one record per CDR3 protein. The profile shows about 140,000 distinct CDR3 sequences, 25% to 35% of them singletons. V gene TRBV18 combines with J gene TRBJ1-5; tentative D call: TRBD1 (6 bases). The sequence was obtained from a male donor with ankylosing spondylitis. The sample consisted of synovial fluid, either unsorted or a sorted T cell fraction (not recorded which). CDR3 nucleotide sequence: TGTGCCAGCTCACCTGGGGGGACACAGCCCCAGCATTTT. Its protein is CASSPGGTQPQHF.